This T cell receptor beta chain was retrieved from a study of T cells after yellow fever vaccination. Study background: Fractions containing few cells were prepared with SMART-Seq v4 Ultra Low Input. Study-level points and caveats: A small proportion of clonotypes was detected in both the CD4 and CD8 compartments.

About this clonotype itself: Its matching antigen is unknown.

A single record per CDR3 protein comes from TCRdb applying MiXCR to the 5' RACE reads. Found here are 90,000 to 130,000 distinct CDR3 sequences, under 9% of them singletons; the top ten hold 25%. The trim removed 1 base at V and 0 bases at J, leaving 4 bases unmatched. The germline V gene encodes CDR1 SGHVS and CDR2 FQNEAQ. The CDR3 consists of 17 residues. The origin of this receptor is a young man who received the YFV17D yellow fever vaccine. The sequencing used CD8+ T cells sorted from PBMCs, collected 45 days after the yellow fever booster vaccination. The chain uses TRBV7-8 and TRBJ2-3, with 10 nucleotides matching TRBD2. The CDR3 bases are TGTGCCAGCAGCTTAGGGCCGGGACTAGCGAGCACAGATACGCAGTATTTT. This encodes CASSLGPGLASTDTQYF.